The 27 T cell receptor beta chains below come from one sample, sequenced in a study of blood T cell repertoires in COVID-19. Here immunoSEQ multiplex PCR was the method, and the copy in TCRdb shows in-frame clones only, minus some. The table shows fewer than 300,000 clones, with approximately 90% occurring only once. The source material was PBMCs or T cells enriched from blood (not recorded which). All receptors come from a woman aged 40 to 50 with acute COVID-19.

This clone was seen only a few times. The V call is TRBV19, the J call TRBJ2-1; D remains unclear. The length of the CDR3 is 15 residues. CDR1 and CDR2 from the germline V gene are LNHDA and SQIVND (reference sequence). V lost 5 bases, J lost 0 bases, and 11 bases lay in between. CDR3 bases: TGTGCCAGTAGTTACTCCCCGAGCTCCTACAATGAGCAGTTCTTC. Translated, it gives CASSYSPSSYNEQFF. Drawing the rest from reference TRBV19 and TRBJ2-1, the complete variable domain is DGGITQSPKYLFRKEGQNVTLSCEQNLNHDAMYWYRQDPGQGLRLIYYSQIVNDFQKGDIAEGYSVSREKKESFPLTVTSAQKNPTAFYLCASSYSPSSYNEQFFGPGTRLTVL.

V and J are TRBV2 and TRBJ1-2, with D tentatively TRBD1 (6 bases). Trimming stripped 3 bases from V and 2 bases from J, with 16 bases between. The CDR3 length is 16 residues. Germline V gives CDR1 SNHLY, CDR2 FYNNEI. In nucleotides, the CDR3 is TGTGCCAGCAGTGATCAGAACAGGGTCTTGAACTATGGCTACACCTTC. Its translation: CASSDQNRVLNYGYTF.

The chain joins TRBV28 to TRBJ2-1; 13 nucleotides align to TRBD2. The ends lost 6 bases at V and 9 bases at J; junction bases unmatched: 8. The CDR3 sequence is 15 residues long. Germline V gene lookup returns CDR1 MDHEN and CDR2 SYDVKM. CDR3 amino acids: CASRPGTSGKGEQFF. In DNA form, the CDR3 reads TGTGCCAGCAGACCTGGGACTAGCGGGAAAGGTGAGCAGTTCTTC.

The chain carries TRBV27 and TRBJ2-3; 9 nucleotides line up with TRBD2. The CDR3 totals 16 residues. Trimming took 2 bases from V and 4 from J; bases not matched to a gene: 7. The germline V gene encodes CDR1 MNHEY and CDR2 SMNVEV (reference sequence). The CDR3 nucleotides read TGTGCCAGCAGTTTAAAGGAGACTAGCGGACCAGATACGCAGTATTTT. Translation: CASSLKETSGPDTQYF.

V and J are TRBV18 and TRBJ1-4, with a weak D call TRBD1 (6 bases). Looked up from germline, CDR1 is KGHSH and CDR2 is LQKENI. This CDR3 region has 16 residues. Trimming took 1 base from V and 7 from J, leaving 16 bases between them. CDR3 nucleotides: TGTGCCAGCTCACCACTATTGGCAGGGGCCGGTGAAAAACTGTTTTTT. It translates to CASSPLLAGAGEKLFF. Full variable domain (outside the CDR3, taken from reference TRBV18 and TRBJ1-4): NAGVMQNPRHLVRRRGQEARLRCSPMKGHSHVYWYRQLPEEGLKFMVYLQKENIIDESGMPKERFSAEFPKEGPSILRIQQVVRGDSAAYFCASSPLLAGAGEKLFFGSGTQLSVL.

The chain carries TRBV18 and TRBJ2-3; TRBD2 might be the D (6 bases). The V end lost 2 bases, the J end lost 10 bases, and 13 bases lay between the germline ends. The CDR3 consists of 13 residues. CDR1 and CDR2 (germline): KGHSH, LQKENI. The CDR3 DNA reads TGTGCCAGCTCACCAAAGTCCTTAGCGGCGCAGTATTTT. This codes for CASSPKSLAAQYF. The entire variable domain, with the rest obtained from reference TRBV18 and TRBJ2-3, is as follows: NAGVMQNPRHLVRRRGQEARLRCSPMKGHSHVYWYRQLPEEGLKFMVYLQKENIIDESGMPKERFSAEFPKEGPSILRIQQVVRGDSAAYFCASSPKSLAAQYFGPGTRLTVL.

This chain links TRBV5-1 with TRBJ2-1, with 14 positions matching TRBD2. V dropped 1 base and J dropped 1; count of bases not matched to a gene: 7. The CDR3 totals 19 residues. The germline V gene encodes CDR1 SGHRS and CDR2 YFSETQ. The CDR3 region has the DNA TGCGCCAGCAGCTTGCCGGGACTAGCGGGGGCCAGTTCCTACAATGAGCAGTTCTTC. Translating it yields CASSLPGLAGASSYNEQFF.

The chain links TRBV5-1 to TRBJ2-3; 8 bases align to TRBD2. In germline, CDR1 is SGHRS, CDR2 YFSETQ. This CDR3 has 16 residues. V was pared by 5 bases and J by 6 bases, with 14 bases of the junction left unmatched. The DNA for the CDR3 is TGCGCCAGCAGACCTTCAAGCGGGAGCGCGGCGGATACGCAGTATTTT. It yields the protein CASRPSSGSAADTQYF.

This clone was recorded once. The chain combines TRBV7-9 with TRBJ1-4; the D is unclear. The V and J ends lost 5 bases and 3 bases respectively, with 16 bases between them. The CDR3 extends over 16 amino acids. The germline V gene has CDR1 SEHNR and CDR2 FQNEAQ (reference sequence). For the CDR3, the DNA is TGTGCCAGCAGCCCCTCCCAGGTTATAGCTAATGAAAAACTGTTTTTT. Its protein is CASSPSQVIANEKLFF.

The V gene is TRBV12-5, the J gene TRBJ1-2, with D possibly being TRBD1 (6 bases). The CDR3 contains 13 residues. CDR1 is LGHNT and CDR2 is FRNRAP in the germline V gene. Trimming removed 5 bases at V and 3 bases at J, with 10 bases between. CDR3 sequence (DNA): TGTGCTAGTGGTCTCACAGGGCACTATGGCTACACCTTC. Protein product: CASGLTGHYGYTF.

V usage is TRBV11-3 and J usage is TRBJ1-6; D perhaps matches TRBD1 (5 bases). Between the trimmed V and J ends, which lost 8 bases and 2 bases, there was a span of 7 bases. Germline V lookup: CDR1 SGHNT, CDR2 YENEEA. The length of the CDR3 is 13 residues. Here the CDR3 reads CASQDTYNSPLHF. The CDR3, as DNA: TGTGCCAGCCAGGACACCTATAATTCACCCCTCCACTTT.

This rearrangement joins TRBV19 to TRBJ1-1, with D perhaps matching TRBD1 (6 bases). The CDR3 has 14 amino acids. Trimming stripped 3 bases from V and 3 bases from J, with 11 bases between. The V gene's germline CDR1 is LNHDA and CDR2 SQIVND (reference sequence). The CDR3 region is CASSIFGQYTEAFF. The DNA of the CDR3 is TGTGCCAGTAGTATTTTCGGACAGTACACTGAAGCTTTCTTT.

The chain combines TRBV24-1 with TRBJ2-3; the match to TRBD2 covers 11 bases. V lost 5 bases, J lost 0 bases, and 3 bases stayed unmatched. The CDR3 consists of 16 residues. CDR1 and CDR2 (germline): KGHDR, SFDVKD. In DNA, the CDR3 is TGTGCCACCAGTGGACGGACTAGCGGGAGCACAGATACGCAGTATTTT. Translated: CATSGRTSGSTDTQYF.

This chain uses TRBV7-9 with TRBJ1-4, with TRBD1 as a possible D gene (5 bases). The length of the CDR3 is 16 residues. Germline CDR1 is SEHNR and CDR2 is FQNEAQ (reference sequence). V was shortened by 4 bases and J by 5 bases, with 17 bases between the two germline ends. DNA of the CDR3: TGTGCCAGCAGCTCAGAGATGGCAGGGAGGAATGAAAAACTGTTTTTT. Its protein product is CASSSEMAGRNEKLFF. Supplemented by reference TRBV7-9 and TRBJ1-4, the full variable domain reads DTGVSQNPRHKITKRGQNVTFRCDPISEHNRLYWYRQTLGQGPEFLTYFQNEAQLEKSRLLSDRFSAERPKGSFSTLEIQRTEQGDSAMYLCASSSEMAGRNEKLFFGSGTQLSVL.

V gene TRBV12-3 or TRBV12-4 combines with J gene TRBJ1-5; D uncertain. The germline V and J ends were trimmed by 2 bases and 5 bases, with 7 bases remaining between them. This CDR3 spans 13 amino acids. The CDR3: CASSLIGDQPQHF. CDR3 in DNA: TGTGCCAGCAGTTTAATCGGGGATCAGCCCCAGCATTTT.

The V and J genes are TRBV30 and TRBJ2-3; D remains ambiguous. The V end was cut by 0 bases, the J end by 5 bases, with 9 bases between. Germline V lookup: CDR1 GTSNPN, CDR2 SVGIG (reference sequence). CDR3 size: 13 residues. CDR3 sequence reads: CAWSVLLEDTQYF. CDR3 DNA sequence: TGTGCCTGGAGTGTACTGTTAGAAGATACGCAGTATTTT.

The V gene is TRBV19, the J gene TRBJ1-5; D uncertain. This CDR3 contains 13 residues. Germline CDR1 and CDR2: LNHDA and SQIVND (reference sequence). V was shortened by 5 bases and J by 5 bases, with 10 bases between the two germline ends. Here the CDR3 reads CASSSRLHQPQHF. The CDR3 nucleotides read TGTGCCAGTAGTTCCCGGTTGCATCAGCCCCAGCATTTT.

The chain couples TRBV6-5 to TRBJ2-7; 13 nucleotides match TRBD2. Trimming took 5 bases from V and 4 from J; bases not matched to a gene: 5. Germline CDR1 is MNHEY and CDR2 is SVGAGI. This CDR3 is built from 15 residues. The CDR3, as DNA: TGTGCCAGCAGTAAGGGACTAGCGGGAATATACGAGCAGTACTTC. Translation gives CASSKGLAGIYEQYF.

The chain uses TRBV4-1 and TRBJ1-2; no definite D call. Per the germline V gene, CDR1 is MGHRA and CDR2 is YSYEKL. The CDR3 runs to 14 residues. The V end lost 4 bases, the J end lost 2 bases, and 11 bases lay between the germline ends. CDR3 coding DNA: TGCGCCAGCAGCCCACGGGGAGTAAACTATGGCTACACCTTC. Encoded protein: CASSPRGVNYGYTF.

V usage is TRBV18 and J usage is TRBJ2-2; TRBD2 might be the D (5 bases). The CDR3 has 17 amino acids. Trimming shortened V by 2 bases and J by 3 bases, and 16 bases separated the two germline ends. Germline V lookup: CDR1 KGHSH, CDR2 LQKENI. The CDR3 reads CASSPRVSGIDTGELFF. As DNA, the CDR3 is TGTGCCAGCTCACCAAGGGTGTCGGGAATTGACACCGGGGAGCTGTTTTTT.

This chain uses TRBV28 with TRBJ2-2, with D hard to call. The CDR3 has 14 residues. Trimming pared 3 bases from V and 7 bases from J, leaving 12 bases between. Germline values: CDR1 MDHEN, CDR2 SYDVKM. As DNA, the CDR3 is TGTGCCAGCAGTTTGCCTGCTGTGCGCGGGGAGCTGTTTTTT. It specifies CASSLPAVRGELFF.

This clone has just one count. The J gene is TRBJ2-2, the V gene TRBV15; TRBD2 agrees at 11 bases. Unmatched junction bases numbered 7, after V lost 5 bases and J lost 8 bases. The length of the CDR3 is 15 residues. Per the germline V gene, CDR1 is LNHNV and CDR2 is YYDKDF (reference sequence). The CDR3 DNA reads as TGTGCCACCAGCTACTTAGCGGGAGGGCCGGGGGAGCTGTTTTTT. Translated, it gives CATSYLAGGPGELFF. The full variable domain, in which reference TRBV15 and TRBJ2-2 provide the parts outside the CDR3, is DAMVIQNPRYQVTQFGKPVTLSCSQTLNHNVMYWYQQKSSQAPKLLFHYYDKDFNNEADTPDNFQSRRPNTSFCFLDIRSPGLGDTAMYLCATSYLAGGPGELFFGEGSRLTVL.

This chain joins TRBV18 and TRBJ1-1, with D unclear. The CDR3 is 14 residues long. Looked up from germline, CDR1 is KGHSH and CDR2 is LQKENI. Trimming stripped 3 bases from V and 1 base from J, with 9 bases between. The CDR3 nucleotides read TGTGCCAGCTCACCGCCCCCAGGGAACACTGAAGCTTTCTTT. Translating it yields CASSPPPGNTEAFF.

This rearrangement joins TRBV5-1 to TRBJ2-5, with D perhaps matching TRBD1 (6 bases). Germline lookup yields CDR1 SGHRS and CDR2 YFSETQ. The CDR3 runs to 14 residues. Deletions cut 4 bases from V and 5 bases from J, with 15 bases between. DNA for the CDR3: TGCGCCAGCAGCCACAGGGCCAGTTCGGAGACCCAGTACTTC. This gives the protein CASSHRASSETQYF.

The chain recombines TRBV19 with TRBJ1-5; D uncertain. This CDR3 has 16 amino acids. V lost 3 bases and J 0 bases, leaving 12 bases between the germline ends. Germline CDR1 is LNHDA and CDR2 is SQIVND (reference sequence). This chain's CDR3 is CASSIRTVDSNQPQHF. The CDR3 nucleotides are TGTGCCAGTAGTATTAGGACTGTCGATAGCAATCAGCCCCAGCATTTT.

In this sample, this clone turned up once. The rearrangement links TRBV24-1 to TRBJ2-1; 9 nucleotides match TRBD2. The V gene's germline CDR1 is KGHDR and CDR2 SFDVKD. J was trimmed by 4 bases and V by 1 base; bases with no gene match: 4. The CDR3 loop spans 16 amino acids. The CDR3 nucleotides are TGTGCCACCAGTGATTTAACCGCGGGGGGGTACAATGAGCAGTTCTTC. Its protein is CATSDLTAGGYNEQFF.

The V and J genes are TRBV2 and TRBJ1-6, with a possible D match to TRBD1 (6 bases). V was pared by 6 bases and J by 7 bases, with 13 bases between. Germline V gene sequence: CDR1 SNHLY, CDR2 FYNNEI. The CDR3 is made up of 14 amino acids. The CDR3, as DNA: TGTGCCAGCAGCGAATCAGGGGACAATTCACCCCTCCACTTT. Amino acids: CASSESGDNSPLHF.